This T cell receptor beta chain was sequenced for a study of T-cell memory formation after mild COVID-19. Looking at the study overall: Clusters of TCRs were largely donor specific. Study-wide findings and caveats: A subset of responding clones appeared in pre-infection memory, suggesting cross-reactive memory joined. Shrinking CD4+ clones resided mostly in CM and EM, and CD8+ ones in EMRA. Contracting clones from day 15 to 85 showed balanced CD4/CD8; later expanders favored CD4+.

MiXCR, applied by TCRdb to the 5' RACE reads, yields one record per CDR3 protein. The sample contains about 90,000 distinct CDR3 sequences, about 15% of which appear only once. Germline CDR1 is MNHEY and CDR2 is SMNVEV (reference sequence). The CDR3 is 14 amino acids. V gave up 0 bases and J gave up 2 bases, with 5 bases separating them. With regard to this clonotype: Its antigen is unidentified.

This sequence was found in a man younger than 35 who had mild COVID-19 (a few samples of this study predate the infection). Cell type and time point are not known. Sequencing input: PBMCs or a T cell subset sorted from them (not recorded which). This rearrangement joins TRBV27 to TRBJ1-5; D is uncertain. The CDR3 DNA reads as TGTGCCAGCAGTTTATCGAGTGGCAATCAGCCCCAGCATTTT. The encoded protein is CASSLSSGNQPQHF.